The 17 T cell receptor beta chains below were found in one sample sequenced in a study of vaccination and CD4 T cells after COVID-19. TCRdb re-called the PCR reads with MiXCR, one entry per CDR3 protein. The table includes about 24,000 distinct CDR3 sequences, over 40% detected once. The material was CD4+ T cells from blood, obtained before SARS-CoV-2 vaccination. The receptors shown here come from a human donor who had recovered from COVID-19.

This chain uses TRBV19 with TRBJ2-3, with TRBD2 matching over 16 bases. CDR1 and CDR2 from the germline V gene are LNHDA and SQIVND (reference sequence). V gave up 8 bases and J gave up 8 bases; unmatched junction bases: 7. The CDR3 has 15 residues. The CDR3 DNA reads as TGTGCCAGTCTCGGGACTAGCGGGAGGGCCGGTACGCAGTATTTT. It codes for CASLGTSGRAGTQYF. Based on the CDR3 plus reference TRBV19 and TRBJ2-3, the full variable domain is DGGITQSPKYLFRKEGQNVTLSCEQNLNHDAMYWYRQDPGQGLRLIYYSQIVNDFQKGDIAEGYSVSREKKESFPLTVTSAQKNPTAFYLCASLGTSGRAGTQYFGPGTRLTVL.

About this clonotype itself: The junction differs from germline at one of its ends, possibly a read error. The rearrangement joins TRBV5-1 to TRBJ1-4, with 9 bases matching TRBD1. This CDR3 has 14 residues. CDR1 and CDR2 from the germline V gene are SGHRS and YFSETQ. CDR3 DNA sequence: TGCGCCAGCGGGGAACCGGGACAGGGCGAAAAACCGTTTTTT. Amino acid sequence: CASGEPGQGEKPFF. The variable domain in full, completed from reference TRBV5-1 and TRBJ1-4, reads KAGVTQTPRYLIKTRGQQVTLSCSPISGHRSVSWYQQTPGQGLQFLFEYFSETQRNKGNFPGRFSGRQFSNSRSEMNVSTLELGDSALYLCASGEPGQGEKPFFGSGTQLSVL.

The chain couples TRBV6-1 to TRBJ1-2, with D perhaps TRBD1 (5 bases). CDR1 MNHNS and CDR2 SASEGT come from the germline V gene. The CDR3 loop spans 11 amino acids. V lost 5 bases, J lost 7 bases, and 8 bases lay in between. CDR3 protein: CASSPGFGYTF. Here the CDR3 DNA reads TGTGCCAGCAGTCCAGGGTTTGGCTACACCTTC.

V is TRBV29-1 and J is TRBJ1-1; D call uncertain. The CDR3 covers 12 residues. Germline CDR1 and CDR2: SQVTM and ANQGSEA. As DNA, the CDR3 is TGCAGTGAAGGACCCCCGGTCACTGAAGCTTTCTTT. This sequence encodes CSEGPPVTEAFF.

This chain joins TRBV24-1 and TRBJ2-1; D gene ambiguous. V was pared by 5 bases and J by 8 bases, with 3 bases between. CDR1 KGHDR and CDR2 SFDVKD come from the germline V gene. CDR3 length equals 10 residues. The CDR3 region is CATSAHEQFF. In nucleotides, the CDR3 is TGTGCCACCAGTGCCCATGAGCAGTTCTTC.

This clonotype was detected only a few times. J is TRBJ1-6 and V is TRBV6-1, with 8 bases lining up with TRBD1. J was trimmed by 6 bases and V by 7 bases; bases with no gene match: 5. This CDR3 spans 14 amino acids. The germline gives CDR1 MNHNS, CDR2 SASEGT. This chain's CDR3 is CASMQGALNSPLHF. The CDR3 nucleotides are TGTGCCAGCATGCAGGGGGCCCTTAATTCACCCCTCCACTTT.

The count of this clonotype is one. The CDR3 DNA reads TGTGCCAGCAGCCCCCGAGGACTAGCGGAGTACAATGAGCAGTTCTTC. As protein: CASSPRGLAEYNEQFF. The rearrangement uses TRBV7-3 and TRBJ2-1, with 10 bases identical to TRBD2. Germline V gene data show CDR1 as SGHTA and CDR2 as FQGTGA. Losses at the gene ends were 5 bases for V and 4 bases for J; bases not matched to a gene: 8. The CDR3 runs 16 residues.

The genes are TRBV6-1 and TRBJ2-2; the D gene is possibly TRBD1 (5 bases). CDR3 length: 13 amino acids. Germline loops: CDR1 MNHNS, CDR2 SASEGT. CDR3 nucleotides: TGTGGAACAGGAACGGCGAACACCGGGGAGCTGTTTTTT. This sequence encodes CGTGTANTGELFF.

This clonotype was counted between two and nine times. The chain has TRBV20-1 and TRBJ2-7; 9 nucleotides line up with TRBD1. V shed 6 bases and J 5 bases; nucleotides not matched to a gene: 5. CDR1 is DFQATT and CDR2 is SNEGSKA in the germline V gene (reference sequence). The CDR3 extends over 12 amino acids. Here the CDR3 reads CSASTGGHEQYF. The CDR3 DNA is TGCAGTGCGAGTACAGGGGGCCACGAGCAGTACTTC.

This rearrangement joins TRBV20-1 to TRBJ2-5; 14 bases match TRBD2. CDR1 is DFQATT and CDR2 is SNEGSKA in the germline V gene (reference sequence). The length of the CDR3 is 15 residues. V gave up 5 bases and J gave up 4 bases; unmatched junction bases: 6. CDR3 sequence: CSAGHGTSGRETQYF. The CDR3 nucleotides are TGCAGTGCTGGGCACGGGACTAGCGGGAGAGAGACCCAGTACTTC.

This clonotype has more than one count but fewer than ten. The J gene is TRBJ2-3, the V gene TRBV6-1, with D unclear. This CDR3 is built from 10 residues. The ends were cut back, 7 bases at V and 4 bases at J, with 3 bases in the middle. Germline V gives CDR1 MNHNS, CDR2 SASEGT. The CDR3 region is CASKADTQYF. CDR3 nucleotide sequence: TGTGCCAGCAAAGCAGATACGCAGTATTTT.

V and J are TRBV19 and TRBJ2-2, with TRBD1 matching 9 bases. After removal of 8 bases from V and 5 bases from J, the junction contained 9 bases not matched to a gene. The V gene's germline CDR1 is LNHDA and CDR2 SQIVND (reference sequence). This CDR3 is 15 amino acids long. CDR3: CASRIYRGRTGELFF. The CDR3 nucleotides are TGTGCCAGTCGGATATACAGGGGGCGTACCGGGGAGCTGTTTTTT.

The gene calls are TRBV6-1 and TRBJ2-5; no clear D. Per the germline V gene, CDR1 is MNHNS and CDR2 is SASEGT. The V and J ends lost 2 bases and 5 bases respectively, with 15 bases between them. The CDR3 has 15 residues. The CDR3 coding sequence is TGTGCCAGCAGTGAACGGAGTGACGGTCGGGAGACCCAGTACTTC. The encoded protein is CASSERSDGRETQYF.

The chain employs TRBV28 and TRBJ2-3; TRBD2 aligns across 10 bases. This CDR3 has 18 amino acids. Germline V CDR1 and CDR2: MDHEN, SYDVKM. V trimming: 4 bases; J trimming: 2 bases; junction bases outside the gene matches: 12. Here the CDR3 DNA reads TGTGCCAGCAGTTCCCCGGTGAGGCTAGCGGGAGACACAGATACGCAGTATTTT. Translation: CASSSPVRLAGDTDTQYF.

The chain joins TRBV9 to TRBJ2-3, with D possibly TRBD2 on 5 matching bases. CDR1 is SGDLS and CDR2 is YYNGEE in the germline V gene. V was cut by 4 bases and J by 0 bases, with 18 bases left in between. CDR3 size: 17 residues. Here the CDR3 DNA reads TGTGCCAGCAGCCCAGGTATTAGCGCTACTAGCACAGATACGCAGTATTTT. This gives the protein CASSPGISATSTDTQYF.

A few counts support this clonotype. The rearrangement joins TRBV28 to TRBJ1-6, with 9 bases that match TRBD1. V dropped 3 bases and J dropped 1; count of bases not matched to a gene: 10. The germline V gene has CDR1 MDHEN and CDR2 SYDVKM. The CDR3 consists of 19 residues. CDR3 bases: TGTGCCAGCAGTTTGGGACAGGGAGTAACTGGATCCTATAATTCACCCCTCCACTTT. It specifies CASSLGQGVTGSYNSPLHF.

V gene TRBV2 combines with J gene TRBJ1-6, with unresolved D. The CDR3 is 15 residues long. Looked up from germline, CDR1 is SNHLY and CDR2 is FYNNEI. Between the trimmed V and J ends, which lost 8 bases and 7 bases, there was a span of 18 bases. This chain's CDR3 is CASLQDLAENSPLHF. The CDR3, as DNA: TGTGCCAGCCTACAAGATTTGGCGGAGAATTCACCCCTCCACTTT.